This TCR beta chain appears in the sequencing data of a study of OX40 agonist ivuxolimab in advanced cancers. About the study: Dosing consisted of intravenous ivuxolimab at 0.01 to 10 mg/kg every 2 weeks. Subjects had a mean age of about 61 years, with a range of about 23 to 90; almost 85% were male.

The assay was immunoSEQ multiplex PCR, and TCRdb's table has in-frame clones only and misses some. The table lists 65,000 to 80,000 clones, approximately 90% of them singletons. The CDR3 consists of 15 residues. The germline CDR1 and CDR2 sequences are SGHTA and FQGNSA. The V end lost 5 bases, the J end lost 7 bases, and 21 bases lay between the germline ends. V is TRBV7-2 and J is TRBJ2-7, with D possibly matching TRBD2 (6 bases). The sequence derives from an adult with an advanced solid tumor such as melanoma, head and neck, liver or kidney cancer. The material was CD4+ or CD8+ T cells sorted from blood, obtained in a trial of the OX40 agonist ivuxolimab. The CDR3 region is CASSPRPGLLDEQYF. CDR3 nucleotide sequence: TGTGCCAGCAGCCCGCGCCCGGGACTCCTGGATGAGCAGTACTTC.